The T cell receptor (beta chain) described here comes from a study of T cells in Graves' hyperthyroidism and ophthalmopathy. As for this clonotype: The junction differs from germline at one of its ends, possibly a read error.

The CDR3 contains 17 residues. Germline CDR1 and CDR2: ENHRY and SYGVKD. What was amplified from RNA transcripts were TCR beta CDR3 regions. RT-PCR in the first round (using the HTBI primer set) targeted the TCR CDR3. TCRdb fed the multiplex PCR reads into MiXCR, producing one record per CDR3 protein. The sample has approximately 570,000 distinct CDR3 sequences, roughly 21% seen once. Sequencing was done on a sample of blood. The genes are TRBV10-3 and TRBJ2-6; TRBD1 is a possible D gene (6 bases). The source of this sequence is a man aged 40-49 years with Graves' ophthalmopathy. The CDR3 region is CAISEGLDRSGANVPTF. The CDR3 DNA sequence: TGTGCCATCAGTGAGGGCCTTGACAGGTCTGGGGCCAACGTCCCGACTTTC.